The 10 T cell receptor beta chains below were found in one sample sequenced in a study of prognosis after radiotherapy for stage I lung cancer. Two-round multiplex PCR amplified TCR beta CDR3 from genomic DNA. The use of primers specific to each TRBV and TRBJ gene characterized first-round PCR. TCRdb fed the multiplex PCR reads into MiXCR, producing one record per CDR3 protein. The sample has about 16,000 distinct CDR3 sequences; around 42% are singletons. The sample was PBMCs, taken before or after stereotactic body radiation therapy (not recorded which). The source of these receptors is a donor aged 50 or older with non-small cell lung cancer.

This clonotype is medium-sized (0.01 to 0.1%) in the sample. The chain has TRBV28 and TRBJ1-2, with no clear D. The ends were cut back, 6 bases at V and 2 bases at J, with 10 bases in the middle. The CDR3 consists of 13 residues. Germline loops: CDR1 MDHEN, CDR2 SYDVKM. The CDR3 bases are TGTGCCAGCAGACCTACTGCCAACTATGGCTACACCTTC. It translates to CASRPTANYGYTF.

This clonotype was observed many times. The J gene is TRBJ2-3, the V gene TRBV11-1, with a tentative D call TRBD2 (5 bases). Per the germline V gene, CDR1 is SGHAT and CDR2 is FQDESV (reference sequence). There are 15 residues in the CDR3. Trimming shortened V by 2 bases and J by 4 bases, and 13 bases separated the two germline ends. The CDR3 DNA reads TGTGCCAGCAGCTTATCCCAGTACGGGGCAGATACGCAGTATTTT. Translated, it gives CASSLSQYGADTQYF. Full variable domain (rest looked up from reference TRBV11-1 and TRBJ2-3): EAEVAQSPRYKITEKSQAVAFWCDPISGHATLYWYRQILGQGPELLVQFQDESVVDDSQLPKDRFSAERLKGVDSTLKIQPAELGDSAMYLCASSLSQYGADTQYFGPGTRLTVL.

This clonotype is labeled medium-sized (0.01 to 0.1%). V usage is TRBV6-1 and J usage is TRBJ2-7, with unresolved D. The germline V and J ends were trimmed by 2 bases and 4 bases, with 3 bases remaining between them. The CDR3 is 11 amino acids. Germline V lookup: CDR1 MNHNS, CDR2 SASEGT. Here the CDR3 DNA reads TGTGCCAGCAGTGAATTTTACGAGCAGTACTTC. Translated: CASSEFYEQYF.

This clonotype appeared once. It is likely a read error: a sequence one base away is far more abundant. In DNA form, the CDR3 reads TGTGCCAGCATAACACAGTCGGACACCGGGGAGCTGTTTTTT. Protein sequence: CASITQSDTGELFF. This chain connects TRBV28 to TRBJ2-2; D uncertain. V was pared by 7 bases and J by 3 bases, with 12 bases between. The CDR3 has 14 amino acids. The germline V gene has CDR1 MDHEN and CDR2 SYDVKM.

This clonotype has a handful of counts. The J gene is TRBJ1-3, the V gene TRBV6-1; TRBD1 matches at 9 bases. The germline V gene has CDR1 MNHNS and CDR2 SASEGT. V was clipped by 7 bases and J by 4 bases; unmatched bases: 8. This CDR3 region has 15 residues. CDR3 amino acids: CASTPGTGSGNTIYF. Written as DNA, the CDR3 is TGTGCCAGCACCCCAGGGACAGGGAGCGGAAACACCATATATTTT.

This clonotype showed up many times. The chain has TRBV4-1 and TRBJ1-1, with 9 nucleotides matching TRBD1. The V and J ends lost 4 bases and 10 bases, in that order; junction bases with no gene match: 10. The germline V gene encodes CDR1 MGHRA and CDR2 YSYEKL. This CDR3 has 14 amino acids. For the CDR3, the DNA is TGCGCCAGCAGCCCGACAGGGGGAGCCACCGGAGCTTTCTTT. As protein: CASSPTGGATGAFF.

To note about this clonotype: The junction departs from germline at one end; a sequencing error may be responsible. The chain combines TRBV5-1 with TRBJ1-2; D unclear. There are 13 residues in the CDR3. Germline V CDR1 and CDR2: SGHRS, YFSETQ. The CDR3 protein is CASSLERGHGYTF. The CDR3 DNA reads TGCGCCAGTAGCTTGGAAAGAGGGCATGGCTACACCTTC.

About this clonotype: It is likely a read error: a sequence one base away is far more abundant. The V and J genes are TRBV6-8 and TRBJ2-7, with TRBD2 matching over 10 bases. Germline assignment: CDR1 MNHGY and CDR2 SAAAGT. This CDR3 comprises 17 residues. Losses at the gene ends were 7 bases for V and 0 bases for J; bases not matched to a gene: 12. The CDR3 loop reads CASTHTSGVTSSYEQYF. CDR3 nucleotide sequence: TGTGCCAGCACCCACACTAGCGGGGTGACCAGCTCCTACGAGCAGTACTTC.

This clonotype was seen a single time. The rearrangement joins TRBV20-1 to TRBJ1-3, with unresolved D. CDR1 is DFQATT and CDR2 is SNEGSKA in the germline V gene (reference sequence). CDR3 size: 15 residues. V gave up 3 bases and J gave up 2 bases, with 14 bases separating them. The CDR3 reads CSARWSSSPGNTIYF. CDR3 coding DNA: TGCAGTGCTAGGTGGAGCTCCTCCCCTGGAAACACCATATATTTT.

This clonotype was found many times. V gene TRBV12-5 combines with J gene TRBJ1-5; D perhaps matches TRBD1 (6 bases). This CDR3 spans 14 amino acids. Germline CDR1 and CDR2: LGHNT and FRNRAP. Between the trimmed V and J ends, which lost 7 bases and 8 bases, there was a span of 18 bases. The CDR3 nucleotides are TGTGCTAGTGCCCCTGAGGGGGGGCCCGAGCCCCAGCATTTT. Translating it yields CASAPEGGPEPQHF.